This is a list of T cell receptor beta chains from one sample in a study of prognosis after radiotherapy for stage I lung cancer. TCRdb processed the multiplex PCR reads anew with MiXCR; each CDR3 protein has one entry. The sample lists under 75,000 distinct CDR3 sequences; around a quarter were seen once. Sequencing used PBMCs, obtained before or after stereotactic body radiation therapy (not recorded which). These receptors were collected from a donor aged 50 or older with non-small cell lung cancer. Each CDR3 is given with its conserved first and last residue. D genes are given only for firm matches. Some rows mark clone size as missing; the rest say once, few, many or name a class of expanded clone.

V gene	clone size	J gene	D gene	CDR3 protein	CDR3 DNA
TRBV4-1	many	TRBJ2-7	TRBD1	CASSQDNSVGQGWWEQYF	TGCGCCAGCAGCCAAGATAATTCGGTGGGACAGGGTTGGTGGGAGCAGTACTTC
TRBV20-1	many	TRBJ1-5	TRBD1	CSAGGGQSFNQPQHF	TGCAGTGCCGGCGGGGGACAGTCCTTCAATCAGCCCCAGCATTTT
TRBV5-6	many	TRBJ1-2	-	CASSFLEDRTYGYTF	TGTGCCAGCAGCTTTTTGGAAGACAGGACCTATGGCTACACCTTC
TRBV6-5	many	TRBJ1-4	-	CASSYDEKLFF	TGTGCCAGCAGTTATGATGAAAAACTGTTTTTT
TRBV3-1	many	TRBJ2-1	TRBD2	CASSPGLAGTGNEQFF	TGTGCCAGCAGCCCAGGACTAGCGGGGACCGGCAATGAGCAGTTCTTC
TRBV9	many	TRBJ2-2	-	CASSGGAANTGELFF	TGTGCCAGCAGCGGTGGGGCAGCGAACACCGGGGAGCTGTTTTTT
TRBV4-1	few	TRBJ2-4	-	CASSQEVVAKNIQYF	TGCGCCAGCAGCCAAGAGGTTGTAGCCAAAAACATTCAGTACTTC
TRBV6-1	many	TRBJ2-7	-	CASIQGTPFTYEQYF	TGTGCCAGCATCCAAGGGACACCGTTTACCTACGAGCAGTACTTC
TRBV7-9	many	TRBJ2-2	TRBD2	CASSAGLANTGELFF	TGTGCCAGCAGCGCGGGACTAGCGAACACCGGGGAGCTGTTTTTT
TRBV5-1	many	TRBJ2-5	-	CASSLEGTHGGKTQYF	TGCGCCAGCAGCTTGGAGGGGACTCACGGCGGGAAGACCCAGTACTTC
TRBV15	-	TRBJ2-2	-	CATSRSGIWELFF	TGTGCCACCAGCAGATCAGGGATCTGGGAGCTGTTTTTT
TRBV5-1	many	TRBJ1-1	-	CASSFGRADTEAFF	TGCGCCAGCAGCTTCGGGCGGGCGGACACTGAAGCTTTCTTT
TRBV7-3	many	TRBJ2-2	TRBD1	CASSTTGGPGDTGELFF	TGTGCCAGCAGCACGACAGGGGGCCCCGGGGACACCGGGGAGCTGTTTTTT
TRBV19	many	TRBJ2-1	TRBD1	CASSRTGPRYNEQFF	TGTGCCAGTAGCCGGACAGGGCCCCGCTACAATGAGCAGTTCTTC
TRBV19	many	TRBJ1-2	-	CASSPAGPYGYTF	TGTGCCAGTAGTCCGGCAGGCCCTTATGGCTACACCTTC
TRBV7-3	many	TRBJ1-3	TRBD1	CASSPGGPGNTIYF	TGTGCCAGCAGCCCAGGGGGCCCTGGAAACACCATATATTTT
TRBV6-5	many	TRBJ2-7	-	CASSYDRSYEQYF	TGTGCCAGCAGTTACGACAGATCCTACGAGCAGTACTTC
TRBV20-1	-	TRBJ2-4	TRBD2	CSAPSGGNPKNIQYF	TGCAGTGCCCCTAGCGGGGGGAACCCCAAAAACATTCAGTACTTC
TRBV6-1	many	TRBJ1-3	-	CASSEPPTGNTIYF	TGTGCCAGCAGTGAACCCCCCACGGGAAACACCATATATTTT
TRBV6-1	many	TRBJ1-1	TRBD1	CASRGTGEAFF	TGTGCCAGCAGGGGGACAGGAGAAGCTTTCTTT
TRBV28	many	TRBJ1-2	TRBD1	CAIPKRSGGAGYTF	TGTGCCATCCCGAAGAGGTCAGGGGGTGCGGGCTACACCTTC
TRBV9	many	TRBJ2-6	TRBD1	CASSVRTGHSISNVLTF	TGTGCCAGCAGCGTCAGGACAGGGCACTCCATCTCCAACGTCCTGACTTTC
TRBV7-6	many	TRBJ1-6	TRBD1	CASSKGQPRDSNSPLHF	TGTGCCAGCAGCAAGGGACAGCCAAGAGACAGTAATTCACCCCTCCACTTT
TRBV3-1	-	TRBJ1-1	-	CASSPTGTEAFF	TGTGCCAGCAGCCCTACAGGGACTGAAGCTTTCTTT
TRBV15	many	TRBJ2-2	TRBD2	CATSRGRLAGGQGELFF	TGTGCCACCAGCAGAGGGAGACTAGCGGGGGGGCAGGGGGAGCTGTTTTTT
TRBV7-2	many	TRBJ2-1	-	CASSLVGASYNEQFF	TGTGCCAGCAGCTTAGTGGGGGCGTCCTACAATGAGCAGTTCTTC
TRBV5-4	few	TRBJ1-2	-	CASSYPPNYGYTF	TGTGCCAGCAGTTATCCACCCAACTATGGCTACACCTTC
TRBV10-2	many	TRBJ1-2	-	CASGGQGANYGYTF	TGCGCCAGCGGGGGGCAGGGCGCTAACTATGGCTACACCTTC
TRBV29-1	many	TRBJ1-1	TRBD1	CSVLPTGGDTEAFF	TGCAGCGTTCTCCCGACAGGGGGGGACACTGAAGCTTTCTTT
TRBV19	many	TRBJ1-2	-	CASSIARRSYGYTF	TGTGCCAGTAGTATAGCCCGGAGAAGCTATGGCTACACCTTC
TRBV10-2	-	TRBJ2-7	-	CASTVTLPGEQYF	TGCGCCAGCACTGTGACACTCCCTGGGGAGCAGTACTTC
TRBV29-1	many	TRBJ2-3	-	CSVAGGVGTDTQYF	TGCAGCGTGGCGGGCGGCGTGGGCACAGATACGCAGTATTTT